The clone carrying this T cell receptor beta chain has just one count. Its antigen is still unknown. Peripheral blood from each donor was collected in a volume of 9.5 to 10 milliliters. Isolation yielded PBMCs, at least 6 million per sample, in every case. This sample was included in a study of blood T cells in healthy people across ages. General study points: A strong correlation between TCR beta diversity and naive T cell percentage was seen. The study could not conclusively compare naive and antigen-experienced cells, given its unsorted PBMCs.

With a J-beta primer mix and a sample-barcoded 5' primer, a second PCR ran about 6 to 11 cycles. MiXCR, run by TCRdb on the 5' RACE reads, gives a single entry per CDR3 protein. Counted here are 1.2 million to 1.5 million distinct CDR3 sequences, 59% occurring once; the ten biggest clones make up under 8.5%. The CDR3 is 15 amino acids. Trimming cost V 0 bases and J 0 bases, with 6 bases left between them. Germline V gene lookup returns CDR1 SGHKS and CDR2 YYEKEE (reference sequence). This chain uses TRBV5-5 with TRBJ1-4, with D hard to call. The clonotype comes from a man younger than 35 in good health. Sequences were obtained from blood. CDR3 residues: CASSLETATNEKLFF. The CDR3 region has the DNA TGTGCCAGCAGCTTGGAAACGGCAACTAATGAAAAACTGTTTTTT.